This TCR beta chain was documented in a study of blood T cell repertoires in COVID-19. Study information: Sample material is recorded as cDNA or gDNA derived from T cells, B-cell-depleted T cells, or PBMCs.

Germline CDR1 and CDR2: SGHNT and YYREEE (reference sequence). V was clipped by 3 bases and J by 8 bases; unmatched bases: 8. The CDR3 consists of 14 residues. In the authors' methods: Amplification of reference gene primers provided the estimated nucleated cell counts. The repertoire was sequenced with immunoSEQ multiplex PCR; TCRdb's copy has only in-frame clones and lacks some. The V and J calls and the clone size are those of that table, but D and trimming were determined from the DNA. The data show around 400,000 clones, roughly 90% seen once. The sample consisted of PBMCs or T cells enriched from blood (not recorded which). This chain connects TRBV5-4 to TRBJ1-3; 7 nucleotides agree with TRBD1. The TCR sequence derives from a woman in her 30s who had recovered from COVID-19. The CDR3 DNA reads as TGTGCCAGCAGCTCACGGACAGGTTCAGACACCATATATTTT. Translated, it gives CASSSRTGSDTIYF.